This T cell receptor (beta chain) is drawn from a study of T cell responses to AZD1222 COVID-19 vaccine. General study points: Seropositive status at baseline applied to only a handful of AZD1222 recipients.

Second-dose groups at about 4 or about 12 weeks were pooled. About this clone: Antigen: not known.

The V and J ends lost 0 bases and 3 bases, in that order; junction bases with no gene match: 8. The germline V gene encodes CDR1 SGDLS and CDR2 YYNGEE. This CDR3 has 17 amino acids. Profiled with immunoSEQ multiplex PCR; TCRdb holds only in-frame clones, not every one. The sample yields some 120,000 clones, approximately 91% seen once. V usage is TRBV9 and J usage is TRBJ2-2; 7 bases match TRBD1. Here the sequenced sample was peripheral blood, taken 28 days after the second AZD1222 dose. The TCR comes from an adult who received the AZD1222 COVID-19 vaccine. The CDR3 sequence: CASSVAGDRVYTGELFF. CDR3 in DNA: TGTGCCAGCAGCGTAGCCGGAGACAGGGTTTACACCGGGGAGCTGTTTTTT.